This T cell receptor (beta chain) derives from a study of T cells after yellow fever vaccination (dated by TCRdb to about 2019). In terms of the full investigation: Libraries from fractions with low cell numbers were prepared with the SMART-Seq v4 Ultra Low Input RNA kit. To follow T-cell clones before and after primary and booster YFV17D yellow fever vaccination, bulk TCR alpha and beta repertoires were sequenced over time. Two healthy male donors made up the cohort, one aged 18 to 30 years and the other aged 30 to 39 years. Blood samples were taken at several timepoints before and after primary and secondary immunization, and bulk PBMC replicates and cell subsets were isolated. The research as a whole found: A small fraction of clonotypes appeared in both the CD4 and CD8 compartments, likely as a result of convergent recombination. Most clones expanded after primary vaccination (about 95% of CD4 and over 80% of CD8) were re-detected after the booster, suggesting that broad memory maintenance occurred. The study included only two donors, which limits how far the findings can be generalized. The secondary T-cell response was found to be weaker but faster than the primary response, with a peak reached on day 5 rather than on day 15. Computational filtering was needed because FACS-sorted repertoires could contain abundant contaminating clonotypes from the bulk population.

In the paper's terms, the treatment or condition label means: live attenuated yellow fever vaccine strain. At each blood-draw timepoint, two biological replicates of bulk PBMCs were collected. A standard Ficoll-Paque protocol was used to isolate PBMCs from peripheral blood. TriZol was used to extract RNA from bulk PBMCs, CD4 and CD8 fractions, and dextramer-positive and dextramer-negative fractions. A few counts support this clonotype. What antigen it recognizes has not been identified. Within one base of it there is no much larger clone, and no base qualities were kept. Based on the germline V gene, the CDR1 and CDR2 sequences are SNHLY and FYNNEI. Spanning cysteine to phenylalanine, the CDR3 consists of 15 amino acids. The read is trimmed to its CDR3 DNA, 45 bases read in frame from base 1. V is pared back by 2 bases and J by 0 bases, with 10 bases lying between the germline termini. Synthesis of TCR cDNA relied on 5'RACE template switching, a step that introduced a universal primer site along with unique molecular identifiers. cDNA synthesis was primed from both the TCR alpha and TCR beta constant segments. Two PCR steps were used to amplify libraries, with sample barcodes and sequencing adapters being added in the second step. Sequencing of the libraries was done on either Illumina HiSeq 2500 (2x100 bp) or NovaSeq (2x150 bp). Turning to the authors' computational methods: Demultiplexing of reads and collapsing into UMI consensus sequences were performed with MIGEC, and V(D)J alignment was carried out with MiXCR. Using edgeR on replicate PBMC samples, clonotypes were called vaccine-responding if FDR was below 0.01 and the log2 fold change was above 5 up to day 15. Each bulk clonotype was labeled CD4 or CD8 based on which sequenced repertoire, CD4 or CD8, contained the clonotype at higher abundance. TCRdb ran its own pipeline on the public reads, namely fastp trimming at Q25 and MiXCR clone calling, and kept in-frame beta chains. Every entry covers one CDR3 protein and lists the most common genes and DNA from its rows. Clone size and V and J calls follow TCRdb, not the original study. This sample comprises just under 600,000 distinct CDR3 sequences, approximately 13% of them detected only once. More than 12% of the sample lies in the top ten.

The chain employs TRBV2 and TRBJ1-1; TRBD1 might be the D gene, on 6 matching bases. Sequenced here: PBMCs, sampled on the day of the yellow fever booster vaccination. The TCR originated in a man between 25 and 39 years old who received the YFV17D yellow fever vaccine. For the CDR3, the sequence is CASSERWTVNTEAFF. The bases read TGTGCCAGCAGTGAAAGATGGACAGTGAACACTGAAGCTTTCTTT.